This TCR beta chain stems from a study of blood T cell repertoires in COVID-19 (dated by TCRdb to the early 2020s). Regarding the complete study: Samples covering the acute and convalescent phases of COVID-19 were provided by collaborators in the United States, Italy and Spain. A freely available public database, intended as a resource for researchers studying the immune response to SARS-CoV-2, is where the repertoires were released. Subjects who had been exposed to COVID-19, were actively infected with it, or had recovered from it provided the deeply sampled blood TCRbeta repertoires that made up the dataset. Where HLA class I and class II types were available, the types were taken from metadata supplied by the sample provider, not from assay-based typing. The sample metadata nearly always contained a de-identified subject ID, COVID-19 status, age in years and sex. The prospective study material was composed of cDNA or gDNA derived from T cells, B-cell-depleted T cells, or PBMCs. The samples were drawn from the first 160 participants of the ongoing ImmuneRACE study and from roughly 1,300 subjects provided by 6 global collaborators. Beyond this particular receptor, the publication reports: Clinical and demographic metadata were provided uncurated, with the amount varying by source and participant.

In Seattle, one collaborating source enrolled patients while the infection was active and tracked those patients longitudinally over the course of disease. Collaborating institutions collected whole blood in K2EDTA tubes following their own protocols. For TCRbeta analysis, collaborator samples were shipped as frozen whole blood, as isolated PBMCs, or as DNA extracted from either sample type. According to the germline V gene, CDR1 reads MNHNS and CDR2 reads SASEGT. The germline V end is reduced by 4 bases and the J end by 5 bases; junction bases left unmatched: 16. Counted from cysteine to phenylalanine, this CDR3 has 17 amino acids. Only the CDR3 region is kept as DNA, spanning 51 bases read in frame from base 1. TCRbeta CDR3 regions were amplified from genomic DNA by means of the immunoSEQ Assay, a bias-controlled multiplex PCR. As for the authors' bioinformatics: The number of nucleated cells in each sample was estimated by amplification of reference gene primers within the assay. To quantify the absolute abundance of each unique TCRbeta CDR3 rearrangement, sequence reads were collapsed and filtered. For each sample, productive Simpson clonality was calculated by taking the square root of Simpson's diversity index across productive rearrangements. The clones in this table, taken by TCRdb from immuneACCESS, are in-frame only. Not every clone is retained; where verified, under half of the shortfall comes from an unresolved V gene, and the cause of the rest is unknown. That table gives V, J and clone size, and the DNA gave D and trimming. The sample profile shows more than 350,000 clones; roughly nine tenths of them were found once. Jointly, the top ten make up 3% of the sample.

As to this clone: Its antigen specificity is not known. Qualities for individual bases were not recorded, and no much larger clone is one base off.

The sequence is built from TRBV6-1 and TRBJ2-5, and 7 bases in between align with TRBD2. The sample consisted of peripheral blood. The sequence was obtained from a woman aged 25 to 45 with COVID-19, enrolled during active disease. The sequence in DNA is TGTGCCAGCAGTGGACTATCCTGGGACTACAAGCCTGAGACCCAGTACTTC. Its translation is CASSGLSWDYKPETQYF.